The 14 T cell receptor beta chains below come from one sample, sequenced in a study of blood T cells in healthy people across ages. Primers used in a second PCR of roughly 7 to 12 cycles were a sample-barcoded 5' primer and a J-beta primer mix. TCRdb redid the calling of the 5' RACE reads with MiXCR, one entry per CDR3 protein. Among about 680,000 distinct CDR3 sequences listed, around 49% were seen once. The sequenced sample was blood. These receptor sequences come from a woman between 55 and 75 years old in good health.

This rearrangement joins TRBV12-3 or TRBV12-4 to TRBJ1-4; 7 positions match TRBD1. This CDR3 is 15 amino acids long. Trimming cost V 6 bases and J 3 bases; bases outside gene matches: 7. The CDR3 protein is CASSSGQVPNEKLFF. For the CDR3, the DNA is TGTGCCAGCAGCTCAGGACAGGTGCCTAATGAAAAACTGTTTTTT.

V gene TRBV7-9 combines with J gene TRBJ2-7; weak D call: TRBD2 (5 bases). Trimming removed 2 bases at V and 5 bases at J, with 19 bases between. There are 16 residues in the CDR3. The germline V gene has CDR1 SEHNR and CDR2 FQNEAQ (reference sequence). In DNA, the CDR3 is TGTGCCAGCAGCTTACCGTGGAGGACGGGGAACCACGAGCAGTACTTC. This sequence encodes CASSLPWRTGNHEQYF.

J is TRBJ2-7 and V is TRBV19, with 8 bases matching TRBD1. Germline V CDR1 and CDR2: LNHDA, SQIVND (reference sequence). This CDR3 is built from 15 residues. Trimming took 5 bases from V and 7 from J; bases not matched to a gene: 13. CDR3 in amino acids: CASSSKQGGLREQYF. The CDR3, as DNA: TGTGCCAGTAGTTCGAAACAGGGGGGCCTGAGGGAGCAGTACTTC.

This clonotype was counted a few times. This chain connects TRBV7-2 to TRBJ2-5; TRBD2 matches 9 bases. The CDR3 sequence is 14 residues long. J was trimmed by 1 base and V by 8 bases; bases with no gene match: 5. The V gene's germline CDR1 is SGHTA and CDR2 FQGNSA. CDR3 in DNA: TGTGCCAGCGGCCTAGCGGGGACCCAAGAGACCCAGTACTTC. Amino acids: CASGLAGTQETQYF.

CDR3 in DNA: TGCAGTGCAGAGGACAGGGTGGGAGCCTACGAGCAGTACTTC. Its protein is CSAEDRVGAYEQYF. The chain employs TRBV20-1 and TRBJ2-7, with 8 positions matching TRBD1. The V and J ends lost 6 bases and 2 bases, in that order; junction bases with no gene match: 9. This CDR3 is 14 amino acids long. Germline V gene data show CDR1 as DFQATT and CDR2 as SNEGSKA (reference sequence).

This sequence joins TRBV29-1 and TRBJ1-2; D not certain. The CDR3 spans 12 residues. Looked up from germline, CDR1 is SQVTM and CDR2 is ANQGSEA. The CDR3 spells CSVVWANYGYTF. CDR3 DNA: TGCAGTGTGGTGTGGGCTAACTATGGCTACACCTTC.

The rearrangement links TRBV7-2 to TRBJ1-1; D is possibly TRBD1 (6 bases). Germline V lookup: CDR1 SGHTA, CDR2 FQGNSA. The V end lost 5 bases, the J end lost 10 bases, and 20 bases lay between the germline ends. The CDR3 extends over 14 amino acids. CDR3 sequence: CASSTPRGGGRAFF. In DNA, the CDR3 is TGTGCCAGCAGCACCCCACGAGGGGGGGGCCGAGCTTTCTTT.

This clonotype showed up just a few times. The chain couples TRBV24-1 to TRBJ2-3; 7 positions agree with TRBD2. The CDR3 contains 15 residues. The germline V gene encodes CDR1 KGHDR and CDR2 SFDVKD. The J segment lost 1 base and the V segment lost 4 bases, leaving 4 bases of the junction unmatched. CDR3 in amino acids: CATSEGGRGTDTQYF. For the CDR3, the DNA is TGTGCCACCAGTGAGGGCGGGAGAGGCACAGATACGCAGTATTTT.

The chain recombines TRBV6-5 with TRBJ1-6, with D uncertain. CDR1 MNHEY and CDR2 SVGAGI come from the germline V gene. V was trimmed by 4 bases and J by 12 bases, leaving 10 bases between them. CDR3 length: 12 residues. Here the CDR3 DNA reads TGTGCCAGCAGTTCGGTAGGAGAACCCCTCCACTTT. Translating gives CASSSVGEPLHF.

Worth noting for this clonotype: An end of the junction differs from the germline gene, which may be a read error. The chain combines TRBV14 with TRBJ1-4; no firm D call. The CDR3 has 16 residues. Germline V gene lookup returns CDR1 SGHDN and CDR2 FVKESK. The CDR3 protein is CTSSQNGGTPNEKLFF. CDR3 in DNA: TGTACCAGCAGCCAAAATGGCGGAACTCCTAATGAAAAACTGTTTTTT.

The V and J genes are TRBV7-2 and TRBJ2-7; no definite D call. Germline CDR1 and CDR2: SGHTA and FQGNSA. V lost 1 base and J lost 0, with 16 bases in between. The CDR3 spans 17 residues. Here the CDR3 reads CASSLGPTVDSSYEQYF. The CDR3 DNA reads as TGTGCCAGCAGCTTAGGACCGACTGTCGATAGCTCCTACGAGCAGTACTTC.

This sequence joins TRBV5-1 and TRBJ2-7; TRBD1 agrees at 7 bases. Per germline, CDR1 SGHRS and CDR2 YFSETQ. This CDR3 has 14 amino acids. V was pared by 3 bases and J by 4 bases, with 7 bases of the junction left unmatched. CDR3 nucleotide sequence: TGCGCCAGCAGCTCCGCCGGACAGGCATACGAGCAGTACTTC. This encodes CASSSAGQAYEQYF.

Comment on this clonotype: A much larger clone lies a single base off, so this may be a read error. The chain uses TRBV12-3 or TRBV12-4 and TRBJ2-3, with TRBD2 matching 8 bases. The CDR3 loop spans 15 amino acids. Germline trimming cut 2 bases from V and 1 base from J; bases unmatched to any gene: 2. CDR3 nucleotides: TGTGCCAGCAGTTTAACGACTAGCGGCACAGATACGCAGTATTTT. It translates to CASSLTTSGTDTQYF.

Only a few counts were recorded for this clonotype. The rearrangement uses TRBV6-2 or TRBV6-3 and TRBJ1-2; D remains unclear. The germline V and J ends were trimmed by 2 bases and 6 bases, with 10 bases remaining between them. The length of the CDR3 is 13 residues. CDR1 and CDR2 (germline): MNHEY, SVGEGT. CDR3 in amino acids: CASSYLDIDGYTF. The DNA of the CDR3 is TGTGCCAGCAGTTACCTCGACATCGATGGCTACACCTTC.